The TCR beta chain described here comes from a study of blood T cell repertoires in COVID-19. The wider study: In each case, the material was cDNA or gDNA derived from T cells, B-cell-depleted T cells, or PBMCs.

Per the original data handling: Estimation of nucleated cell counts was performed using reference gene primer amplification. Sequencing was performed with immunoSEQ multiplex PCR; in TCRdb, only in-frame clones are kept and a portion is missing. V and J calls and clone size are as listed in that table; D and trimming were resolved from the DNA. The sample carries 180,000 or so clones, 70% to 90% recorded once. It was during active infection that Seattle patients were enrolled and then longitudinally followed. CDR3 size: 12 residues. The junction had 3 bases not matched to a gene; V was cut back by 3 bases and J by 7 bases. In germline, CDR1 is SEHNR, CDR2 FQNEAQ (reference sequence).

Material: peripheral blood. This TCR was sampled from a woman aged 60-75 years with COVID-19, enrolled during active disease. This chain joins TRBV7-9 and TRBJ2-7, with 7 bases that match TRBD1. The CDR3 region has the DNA TGTGCCAGCAGCTTGGTACAGGGGGAGCAGTACTTC. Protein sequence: CASSLVQGEQYF. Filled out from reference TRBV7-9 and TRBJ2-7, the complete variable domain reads DTGVSQNPRHKITKRGQNVTFRCDPISEHNRLYWYRQTLGQGPEFLTYFQNEAQLEKSRLLSDRFSAERPKGSFSTLEIQRTEQGDSAMYLCASSLVQGEQYFGPGTRLTVT.